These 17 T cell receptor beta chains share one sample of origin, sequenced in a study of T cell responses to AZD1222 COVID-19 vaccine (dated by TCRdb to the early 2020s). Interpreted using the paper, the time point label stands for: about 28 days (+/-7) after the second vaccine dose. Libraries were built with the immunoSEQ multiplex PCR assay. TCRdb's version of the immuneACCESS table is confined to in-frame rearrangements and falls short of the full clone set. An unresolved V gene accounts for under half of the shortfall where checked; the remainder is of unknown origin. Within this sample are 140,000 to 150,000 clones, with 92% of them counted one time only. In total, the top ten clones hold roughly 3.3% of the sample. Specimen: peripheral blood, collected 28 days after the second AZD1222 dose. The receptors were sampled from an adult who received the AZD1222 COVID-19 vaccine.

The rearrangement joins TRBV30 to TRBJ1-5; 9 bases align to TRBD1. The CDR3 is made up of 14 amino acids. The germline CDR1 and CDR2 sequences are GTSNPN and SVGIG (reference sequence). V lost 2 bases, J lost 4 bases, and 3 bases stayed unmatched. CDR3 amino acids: CAWSPGQGNQPQHF. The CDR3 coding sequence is TGTGCCTGGAGTCCCGGACAGGGGAATCAGCCCCAGCATTTT.

The CDR3 loop is CARFGTVYNEQFF. The CDR3 DNA reads as TGTGCCAGGTTTGGCACAGTTTACAATGAGCAGTTCTTC. The V call is TRBV27, the J call TRBJ2-1; D ambiguous. In germline, CDR1 is MNHEY, CDR2 SMNVEV (reference sequence). This CDR3 has 13 residues. V was shortened by 9 bases and J by 4 bases, with 13 bases between the two germline ends.

In DNA, the CDR3 is TGCGCCAGCAGCCAAGACAGGCCGGGCCACGAGCAGTACTTC. Translating gives CASSQDRPGHEQYF. The chain couples TRBV4-3 to TRBJ2-7; D uncertain. There are 14 residues in the CDR3. Per germline, CDR1 LGHNA and CDR2 YSLEER. V dropped 0 bases and J dropped 5 bases, with 11 bases sitting between them.

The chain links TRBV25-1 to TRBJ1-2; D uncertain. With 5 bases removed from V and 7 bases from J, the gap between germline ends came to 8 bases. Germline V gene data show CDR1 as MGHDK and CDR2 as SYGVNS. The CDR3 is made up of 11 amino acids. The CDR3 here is CASSQGAGYTF. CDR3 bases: TGTGCCAGCAGTCAAGGCGCTGGCTACACCTTC.

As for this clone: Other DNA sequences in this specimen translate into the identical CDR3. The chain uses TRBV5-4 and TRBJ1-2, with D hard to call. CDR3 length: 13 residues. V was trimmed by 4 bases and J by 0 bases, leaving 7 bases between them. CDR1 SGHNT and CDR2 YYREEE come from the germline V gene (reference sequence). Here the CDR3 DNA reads TGTGCCAGCAGCCGGGATTCTAACTATGGCTACACCTTC. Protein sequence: CASSRDSNYGYTF.

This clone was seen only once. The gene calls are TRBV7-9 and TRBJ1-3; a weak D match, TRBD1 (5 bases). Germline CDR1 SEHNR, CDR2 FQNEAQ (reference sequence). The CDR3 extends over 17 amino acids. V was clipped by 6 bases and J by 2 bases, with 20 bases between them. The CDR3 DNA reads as TGTGCCAGCAGTTACCCCCGGGGGGGGATCACTGGAAACACCATATATTTT. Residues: CASSYPRGGITGNTIYF.

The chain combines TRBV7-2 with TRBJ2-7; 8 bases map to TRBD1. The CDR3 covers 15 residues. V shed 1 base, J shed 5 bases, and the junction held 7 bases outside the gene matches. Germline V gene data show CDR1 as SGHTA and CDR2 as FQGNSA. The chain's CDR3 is CASSLVARGRNEQYF. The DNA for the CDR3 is TGTGCCAGCAGCTTAGTGGCCAGGGGGCGAAACGAGCAGTACTTC.

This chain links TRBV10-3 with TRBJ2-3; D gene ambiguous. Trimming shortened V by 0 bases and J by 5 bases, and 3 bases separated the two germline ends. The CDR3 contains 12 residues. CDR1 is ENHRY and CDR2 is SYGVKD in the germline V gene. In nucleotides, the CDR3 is TGTGCCATCAGTGAGTCGGAAGATACGCAGTATTTT. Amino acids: CAISESEDTQYF.

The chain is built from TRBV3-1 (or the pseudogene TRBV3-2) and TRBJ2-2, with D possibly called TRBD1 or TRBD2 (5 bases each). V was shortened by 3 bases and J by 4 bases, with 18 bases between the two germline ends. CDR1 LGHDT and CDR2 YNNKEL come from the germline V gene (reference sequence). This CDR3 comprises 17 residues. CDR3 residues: CASSHRGAASITGELFF. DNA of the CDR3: TGTGCCAGCAGCCACAGAGGGGCCGCAAGTATCACCGGGGAGCTGTTTTTT.

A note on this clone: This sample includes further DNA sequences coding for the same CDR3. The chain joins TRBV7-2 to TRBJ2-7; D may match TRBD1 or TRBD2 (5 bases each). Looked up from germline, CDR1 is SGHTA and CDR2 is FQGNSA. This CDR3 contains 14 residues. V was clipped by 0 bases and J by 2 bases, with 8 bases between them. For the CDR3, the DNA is TGTGCCAGCAGCTTAGCGGGACCCCCCTACGAGCAGTACTTC. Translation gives CASSLAGPPYEQYF. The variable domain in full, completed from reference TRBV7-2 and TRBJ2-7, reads GAGVSQSPSNKVTEKGKDVELRCDPISGHTALYWYRQSLGQGLEFLIYFQGNSAPDKSGLPSDRFSAERTGGSVSTLTIQRTQQEDSAVYLCASSLAGPPYEQYFGPGTRLTVT.

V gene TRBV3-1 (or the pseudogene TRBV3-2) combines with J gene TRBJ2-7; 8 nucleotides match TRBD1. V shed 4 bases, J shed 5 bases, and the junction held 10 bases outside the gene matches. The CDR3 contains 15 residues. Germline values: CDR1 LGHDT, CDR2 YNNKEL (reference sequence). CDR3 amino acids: CASSLPGQGLNEQYF. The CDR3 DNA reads TGTGCCAGCAGCCTGCCCGGACAGGGTCTTAACGAGCAGTACTTC.

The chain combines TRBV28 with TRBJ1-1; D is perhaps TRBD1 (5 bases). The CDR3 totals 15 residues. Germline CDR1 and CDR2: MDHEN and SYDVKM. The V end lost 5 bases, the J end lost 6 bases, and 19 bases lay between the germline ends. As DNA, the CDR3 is TGTGCCAGCAGTCCCGGGTCCCAGGGAAGGGCTGAAGCTTTCTTT. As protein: CASSPGSQGRAEAFF.

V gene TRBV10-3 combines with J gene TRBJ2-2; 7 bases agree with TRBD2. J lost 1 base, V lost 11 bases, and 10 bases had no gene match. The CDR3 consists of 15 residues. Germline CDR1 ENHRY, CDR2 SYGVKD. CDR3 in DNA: TGTGCCGCCCAACGGTTAGCGGGGAACACCGGGGAGCTGTTTTTT. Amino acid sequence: CAAQRLAGNTGELFF.

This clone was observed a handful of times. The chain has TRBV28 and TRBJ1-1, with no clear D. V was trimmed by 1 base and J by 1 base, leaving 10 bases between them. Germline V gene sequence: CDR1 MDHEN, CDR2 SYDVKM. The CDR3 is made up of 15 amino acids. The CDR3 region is CASSLYNRQNTEAFF. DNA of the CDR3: TGTGCCAGCAGTTTATATAACAGACAGAACACTGAAGCTTTCTTT.

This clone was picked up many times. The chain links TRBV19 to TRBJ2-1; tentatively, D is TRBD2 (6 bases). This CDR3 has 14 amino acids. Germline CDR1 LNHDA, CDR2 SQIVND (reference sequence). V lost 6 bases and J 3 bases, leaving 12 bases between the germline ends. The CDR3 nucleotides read TGTGCCAGTAGCCTGAGGGGAGGCTACAATGAGCAGTTCTTC. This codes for CASSLRGGYNEQFF.

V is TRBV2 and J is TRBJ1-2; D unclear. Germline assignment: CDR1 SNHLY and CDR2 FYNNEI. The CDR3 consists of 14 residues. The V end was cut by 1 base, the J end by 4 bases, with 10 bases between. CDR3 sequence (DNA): TGTGCCAGCAGTGAAGGACAAGGAGGCTATGGCTACACCTTC. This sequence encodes CASSEGQGGYGYTF.

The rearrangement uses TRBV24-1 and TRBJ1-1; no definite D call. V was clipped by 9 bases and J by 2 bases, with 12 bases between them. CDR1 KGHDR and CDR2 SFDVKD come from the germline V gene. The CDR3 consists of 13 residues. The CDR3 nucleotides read TGTGCCACCTCTGAGAGAGTTAACACTGAAGCTTTCTTT. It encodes CATSERVNTEAFF.